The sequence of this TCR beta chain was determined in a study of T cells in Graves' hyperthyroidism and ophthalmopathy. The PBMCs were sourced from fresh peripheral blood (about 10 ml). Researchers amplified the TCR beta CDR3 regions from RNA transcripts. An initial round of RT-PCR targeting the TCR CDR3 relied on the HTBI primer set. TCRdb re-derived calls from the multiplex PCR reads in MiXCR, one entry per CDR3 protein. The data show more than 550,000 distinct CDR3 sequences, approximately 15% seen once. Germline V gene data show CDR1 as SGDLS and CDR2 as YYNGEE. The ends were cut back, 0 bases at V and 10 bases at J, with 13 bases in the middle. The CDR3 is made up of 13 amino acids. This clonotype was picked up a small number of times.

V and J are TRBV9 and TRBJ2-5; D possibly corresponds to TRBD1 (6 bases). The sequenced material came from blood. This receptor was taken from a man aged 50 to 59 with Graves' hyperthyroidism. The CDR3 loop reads CASSVEAGEFQYF. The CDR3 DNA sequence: TGTGCCAGCAGCGTAGAAGCAGGGGAGTTCCAGTACTTC. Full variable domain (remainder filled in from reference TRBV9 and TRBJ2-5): DSGVTQTPKHLITATGQRVTLRCSPRSGDLSVYWYQQSLDQGLQFLIQYYNGEERAKGNILERFSAQQFPDLHSELNLSSLELGDSALYFCASSVEAGEFQYFGPGTRLLVL.